This T cell receptor beta chain is drawn from a study of blood T cell repertoires in COVID-19. Study information: The United States, Italy and Spain were the sources of the acute and convalescent COVID-19 samples. T cells, B-cell-depleted T cells, or PBMCs provided the cDNA or gDNA that served as material.

This clone has a handful of counts. In the source study's methods: Reference gene primer amplification yielded estimated nucleated cell counts. Clones were sequenced by immunoSEQ multiplex PCR, and TCRdb holds only the in-frame ones, with some missing. For V, J and clone size, that table is used; D and trimming come from the DNA. The table shows some 110,000 clones, with over 65% occurring only once. The V and J ends lost 7 bases and 9 bases respectively, with 9 bases between them. The CDR3 has 10 residues. The germline gives CDR1 LNHDA, CDR2 SQIVND (reference sequence). The sequencing sample was made of peripheral blood. V and J are TRBV19 and TRBJ1-1; tentative D call: TRBD1 (5 bases). The TCR comes from a woman aged 70-85 years with acute or convalescent COVID-19. CDR3 nucleotide sequence: TGTGCCAGTATGGGGCAGCAAGCTTTCTTT. This sequence encodes CASMGQQAFF. Complete variable domain (other parts from reference TRBV19 and TRBJ1-1): DGGITQSPKYLFRKEGQNVTLSCEQNLNHDAMYWYRQDPGQGLRLIYYSQIVNDFQKGDIAEGYSVSREKKESFPLTVTSAQKNPTAFYLCASMGQQAFFGQGTRLTVV.